Listed below are T cell receptor beta chains from one sample, sequenced in a study of cytomegalovirus exposure and HLA in healthy donors. The data were produced by immunoSEQ multiplex PCR, yet TCRdb's version contains in-frame clones alone and is incomplete. The profile shows 150,000 to 250,000 clones, around 80% of them singletons. The sample was PBMCs. These receptors all come from a woman aged 25 to 39 in good health and CMV-seronegative. Each CDR3 is given with its conserved first and last residue. A D gene is named only where the DNA matches it firmly. Size values are once, few and many counts, or a class for expanded clones, and some rows have none.

>.|.|TRBJ2-7|TRBV5-1
CASSLAAGRGYEQYF
TGCGCCAGCAGCTTGGCCGCAGGGCGCGGCTACGAGCAGTACTTC
>.|few|TRBJ1-1|TRBV5-1
CASSGKTGNTEAFF
TGCGCCAGCAGCGGAAAGACAGGGAACACTGAAGCTTTCTTT
>TRBD2|once|TRBJ2-1|TRBV9
CASSVPAGRPNEQFF
TGTGCCAGCAGCGTCCCAGCGGGGCGACCCAATGAGCAGTTCTTC
>.|.|TRBJ2-3|TRBV12-5
CASGLGLASATDTQYF
TGTGCTAGTGGTTTGGGGCTAGCGTCTGCCACAGATACGCAGTATTTT
>.|.|TRBJ2-2|TRBV19
CASRRTVRNTGELFF
TGTGCCAGTAGGAGGACAGTACGGAACACCGGGGAGCTGTTTTTT
>.|few|TRBJ2-7|TRBV5-6
CASSLAPGVNVEQYF
TGTGCCAGCAGCTTGGCCCCAGGGGTTAACGTCGAGCAGTACTTC
>.|.|TRBJ1-4|TRBV6-6
CASSPPTSTNEKLFF
TGTGCCAGCAGTCCGCCGACAAGCACTAATGAAAAACTGTTTTTT
>.|.|TRBJ1-5|TRBV27
CASTEQGGNQPQHF
TGTGCCAGCACCGAACAGGGCGGCAATCAGCCCCAGCATTTT
>.|.|TRBJ2-5|TRBV7-9
CASSGLETQYF
TGTGCCAGCAGCGGACTAGAGACCCAGTACTTC
>TRBD2|.|TRBJ2-1|TRBV30
CAWSSTSGEQFF
TGTGCCTGGAGTTCGACTAGCGGTGAGCAGTTCTTC
>TRBD1|once|TRBJ1-2|TRBV27
CASSLNTGTGYYGYTF
TGTGCCAGCAGTTTAAACACCGGGACAGGTTACTATGGCTACACCTTC
>.|once|TRBJ2-2|TRBV28
CASSQYSSTGELFF
TGTGCCAGCAGCCAATACAGCAGCACCGGGGAGCTGTTTTTT
>TRBD1|.|TRBJ2-7|TRBV28
CASTAPRGSSYEQYF
TGTGCCAGCACTGCACCCAGGGGGAGCTCCTACGAGCAGTACTTC
>.|few|TRBJ1-5|TRBV7-8
CASSLQGNQPQHF
TGTGCCAGCAGCTTACAGGGGAATCAGCCCCAGCATTTT
>TRBD2|.|TRBJ2-2|TRBV4-2
CASSQGGSGRAGNTGELFF
TGTGCCAGCAGCCAAGGAGGAAGCGGGAGGGCGGGGAACACCGGGGAGCTGTTTTTT
>.|.|TRBJ2-7|TRBV30
CAWSGGGTSYEQYF
TGTGCCTGGAGTGGGGGAGGCACCTCCTACGAGCAGTACTTC
>TRBD1|.|TRBJ2-3|TRBV6-6
CASSNRGLSTDTQYF
TGTGCCAGCAGCAACAGGGGGCTCAGCACAGATACGCAGTATTTT
>TRBD2|few|TRBJ2-7|TRBV5-1
CASSLVWREGRGEQYF
TGCGCCAGCAGCTTGGTGTGGCGGGAGGGCCGGGGCGAGCAGTACTTC
>.|few|TRBJ1-6|TRBV9
CASSSSGSSAGVNSPLHF
.
>.|.|TRBJ1-3|TRBV4-1
CASSQATAFSGNTIYF
TGCGCCAGCAGCCAAGCCACAGCCTTCTCTGGAAACACCATATATTTT
>.|.|TRBJ2-4|TRBV9
CASSVDGRDGSRAKNIQYF
TGTGCCAGCAGCGTAGACGGCAGGGATGGTTCCCGAGCCAAAAACATTCAGTACTTC
>.|.|TRBJ1-4|TRBV5-8
CASSSGIGKLFF
TGTGCCAGCAGCTCAGGGATCGGAAAACTGTTTTTT
>TRBD1|.|TRBJ2-2|TRBV18
CASSPRQGGNTGELFF
TGTGCCAGCTCACCACGACAGGGGGGGAACACCGGGGAGCTGTTTTTT
>TRBD2|.|TRBJ2-2|TRBV19
CASRRTSGAPTGELFF
TGTGCCAGTAGACGGACTAGCGGGGCGCCCACCGGGGAGCTGTTTTTT
>TRBD1|.|TRBJ1-2|TRBV28
CASSFVPGQGAYGYTF
TGTGCCAGCAGTTTCGTACCGGGACAGGGGGCCTATGGCTACACCTTC
>.|once|TRBJ2-3|TRBV30
CAWRPAGLLTDTQYF
TGTGCCTGGAGGCCCGCGGGACTCCTCACAGATACGCAGTATTTT
>.|.|TRBJ2-2|TRBV5-1
CASSFHGQNTGELFF
TGCGCCAGCAGCTTCCACGGACAAAACACCGGGGAGCTGTTTTTT
>TRBD2|.|TRBJ2-3|TRBV10-2
CASSESAGGRGDTQYF
TGCGCCAGCAGTGAGTCGGCGGGGGGAAGGGGGGATACGCAGTATTTT
>.|.|TRBJ2-1|TRBV27
CASSSAGLVPYNEQFF
TGTGCCAGCAGTTCCGCCGGACTCGTCCCCTACAATGAGCAGTTCTTC
>.|.|TRBJ2-7|TRBV4-2
CASSQGGQEGGYEQYF
TGTGCCAGCAGCCAAGGCGGTCAGGAAGGGGGCTACGAGCAGTACTTC
>TRBD1|.|TRBJ1-1|TRBV7-8
CASSLARSVGQGGGTEAFF
TGTGCCAGCAGCTTAGCGAGGTCGGTCGGACAGGGAGGAGGCACTGAAGCTTTCTTT
>TRBD1|.|TRBJ1-5|TRBV4-2
CASSPYTGGSGNQPQHF
TGTGCCAGCAGCCCCTACACAGGGGGCAGTGGCAATCAGCCCCAGCATTTT
>TRBD1|.|TRBJ1-1|TRBV19
CASSLRGQGARDTEAFF
TGTGCCAGTAGTCTTAGAGGGCAGGGGGCACGGGACACTGAAGCTTTCTTT
>.|.|TRBJ1-5|TRBV19
CASSIGTSYSNQPQHF
TGTGCCAGTAGTATTGGGACATCATATAGCAATCAGCCCCAGCATTTT
>TRBD1|.|TRBJ1-5|TRBV27
CASINRGNQPQHF
TGTGCCAGCATCAACAGGGGGAATCAGCCCCAGCATTTT
>TRBD1|many|TRBJ1-5|TRBV27
CASSLNRGNQPQHF
TGTGCCAGCAGTCTCAACAGGGGAAATCAGCCCCAGCATTTT
>.|.|TRBJ2-2|TRBV2
CASSETGRVTGELFF
TGTGCCAGCAGTGAAACAGGGAGAGTCACCGGGGAGCTGTTTTTT
>.|.|TRBJ1-2|TRBV5-4
CASSRDTENYGYTF
TGTGCCAGCAGCCGAGACACTGAAAACTATGGCTACACCTTC
>.|.|TRBJ1-1|TRBV12-5
CASGTNVGTEAFF
TGTGCTAGTGGTACTAATGTAGGTACTGAAGCTTTCTTT
>TRBD1|.|TRBJ2-3|TRBV4-2
CASSQAQGYSTDTQYF
TGTGCCAGCAGCCAAGCACAGGGGTATTCGACAGATACGCAGTATTTT
>TRBD1|few|TRBJ1-4|TRBV9
CASSVQTGDTGEKLFF
TGTGCCAGCAGCGTCCAGACAGGGGATACCGGTGAAAAACTGTTTTTT
>.|.|TRBJ2-3|TRBV30
CAWGRQSTDTQYF
TGTGCCTGGGGAAGACAGTCCACAGATACGCAGTATTTT
>TRBD1|many|TRBJ2-7|TRBV5-1
CASSPDRDFYEQYF
TGCGCCAGCAGCCCGGACAGGGACTTCTACGAGCAGTACTTC
>TRBD2|.|TRBJ2-3|TRBV7-6
CASSVGLAGGRSTDTQYF
TGTGCCAGCAGCGTGGGACTAGCGGGGGGGCGGAGCACAGATACGCAGTATTTT
>TRBD1|.|TRBJ2-7|TRBV7-3
CASSASGGEQYF
TGTGCCAGCAGCGCCTCAGGGGGCGAGCAGTACTTC
>TRBD1|.|TRBJ1-2|TRBV28
CASRPGQGEDYGYTF
TGTGCCAGCAGACCCGGACAGGGAGAAGACTATGGCTACACCTTC
>TRBD1|few|TRBJ1-1|TRBV30
CAWSGGTGQGFF
TGTGCCTGGAGTGGCGGGACAGGACAGGGTTTTTTT
>.|.|TRBJ1-1|TRBV27
CASSFPGVTEAFF
TGTGCCAGCAGCTTTCCCGGGGTAACTGAAGCTTTCTTT
>TRBD1|.|TRBJ1-1|TRBV2
CASRGRQGNTEAFF
TGTGCCAGCAGGGGCCGACAGGGCAACACTGAAGCTTTCTTT
>.|.|TRBJ2-7|TRBV28
CASSWQGGNYEQYF
TGTGCCAGCAGTTGGCAGGGTGGGAACTACGAGCAGTACTTC
>.|.|TRBJ1-3|TRBV7-9
CASSLRGQGNTIYF
TGTGCCAGCAGCTTACGAGGACAAGGAAACACCATATATTTT
>.|.|TRBJ1-5|TRBV27
CASSWAGINQPQHF
TGTGCCAGCAGTTGGGCAGGTATCAATCAGCCCCAGCATTTT
>TRBD1|many|TRBJ1-1|TRBV7-6
CASSYDRDVGEAFF
TGTGCCAGCAGTTACGACAGGGACGTGGGTGAAGCTTTCTTT
>TRBD1|.|TRBJ1-6|TRBV28
CASRPGQGNSPLHF
TGTGCCAGCAGGCCGGGACAGGGGAATTCACCCCTCCACTTT
>TRBD1|.|TRBJ1-5|TRBV9
CASTVGQDPNQPQHF
TGTGCCAGCACCGTAGGACAGGACCCCAATCAGCCCCAGCATTTT
>TRBD2|.|TRBJ2-3|TRBV5-1
CASSLSGLGTDTQYF
TGCGCCAGCAGCTTGTCGGGACTAGGGACAGATACGCAGTATTTT
>.|.|TRBJ1-5|TRBV6-1
CASSEEGGSAQLHF
TGTGCCAGCAGTGAAGAAGGAGGGTCGGCACAACTGCATTTT
>.|.|TRBJ1-2|TRBV5-1
CASSLDSNYGYTF
TGCGCCAGCAGCTTGGACAGCAACTATGGCTACACCTTC
>TRBD2|.|TRBJ2-2|TRBV5-1
CASRYGLAGGPNTGELFF
TGCGCCAGCAGATACGGACTAGCGGGGGGACCGAACACCGGGGAGCTGTTTTTT
>.|.|TRBJ2-1|TRBV10-1
CASSEEANEQFF
TGCGCCAGCAGTGAGGAAGCCAATGAGCAGTTCTTC